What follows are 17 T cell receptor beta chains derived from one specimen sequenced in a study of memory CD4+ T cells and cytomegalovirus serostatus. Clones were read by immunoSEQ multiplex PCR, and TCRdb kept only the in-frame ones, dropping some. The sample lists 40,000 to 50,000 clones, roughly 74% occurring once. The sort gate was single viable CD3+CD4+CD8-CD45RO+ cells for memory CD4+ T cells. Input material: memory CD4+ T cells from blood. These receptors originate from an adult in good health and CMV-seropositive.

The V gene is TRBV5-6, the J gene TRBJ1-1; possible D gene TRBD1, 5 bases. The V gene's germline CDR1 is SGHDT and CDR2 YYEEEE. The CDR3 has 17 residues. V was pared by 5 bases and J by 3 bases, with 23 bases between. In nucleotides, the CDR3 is TGTGCCAGCAGTAAGGTGGGGGGACCGAACTATTACACTGAAGCTTTCTTT. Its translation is CASSKVGGPNYYTEAFF. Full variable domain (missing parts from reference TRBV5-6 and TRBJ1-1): DAGVTQSPTHLIKTRGQQVTLRCSPKSGHDTVSWYQQALGQGPQFIFQYYEEEERQRGNFPDRFSGHQFPNYSSELNVNALLLGDSALYLCASSKVGGPNYYTEAFFGQGTRLTVV.

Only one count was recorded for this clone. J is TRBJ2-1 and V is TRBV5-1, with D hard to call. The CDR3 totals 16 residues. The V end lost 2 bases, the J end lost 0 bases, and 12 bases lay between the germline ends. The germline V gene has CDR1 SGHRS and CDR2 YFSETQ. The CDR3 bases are TGCGCCAGCAGCTTTGATAGCCAAAGCTCCTACAATGAGCAGTTCTTC. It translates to CASSFDSQSSYNEQFF.

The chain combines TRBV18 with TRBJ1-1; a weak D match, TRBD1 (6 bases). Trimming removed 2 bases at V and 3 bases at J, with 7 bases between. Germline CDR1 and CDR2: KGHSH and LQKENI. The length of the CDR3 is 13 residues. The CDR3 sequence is CASSPNRDTEAFF. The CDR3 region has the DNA TGTGCCAGCTCACCAAACAGGGACACTGAAGCTTTCTTT.

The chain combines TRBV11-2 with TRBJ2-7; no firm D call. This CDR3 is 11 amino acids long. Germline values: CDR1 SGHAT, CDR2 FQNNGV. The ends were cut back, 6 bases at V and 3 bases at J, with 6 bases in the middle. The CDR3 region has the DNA TGTGCCAGCAGTCTCCACTACGAGCAGTACTTC. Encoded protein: CASSLHYEQYF.

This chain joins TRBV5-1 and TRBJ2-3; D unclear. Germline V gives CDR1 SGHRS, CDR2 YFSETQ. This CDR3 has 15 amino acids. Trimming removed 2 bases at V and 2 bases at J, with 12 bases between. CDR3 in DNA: TGCGCCAGCAGCTTCCTGGCGGACCCCACAGATACGCAGTATTTT. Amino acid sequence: CASSFLADPTDTQYF. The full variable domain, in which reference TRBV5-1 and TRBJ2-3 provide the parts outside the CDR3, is KAGVTQTPRYLIKTRGQQVTLSCSPISGHRSVSWYQQTPGQGLQFLFEYFSETQRNKGNFPGRFSGRQFSNSRSEMNVSTLELGDSALYLCASSFLADPTDTQYFGPGTRLTVL.

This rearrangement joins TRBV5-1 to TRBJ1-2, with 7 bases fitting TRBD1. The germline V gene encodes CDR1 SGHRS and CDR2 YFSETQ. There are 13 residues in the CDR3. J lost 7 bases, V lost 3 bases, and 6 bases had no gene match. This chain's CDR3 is CASSSTGRSGYTF. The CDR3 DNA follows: TGCGCCAGCAGCTCGACAGGGAGAAGTGGCTACACCTTC. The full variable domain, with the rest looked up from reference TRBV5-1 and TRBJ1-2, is KAGVTQTPRYLIKTRGQQVTLSCSPISGHRSVSWYQQTPGQGLQFLFEYFSETQRNKGNFPGRFSGRQFSNSRSEMNVSTLELGDSALYLCASSSTGRSGYTFGSGTRLTVV.

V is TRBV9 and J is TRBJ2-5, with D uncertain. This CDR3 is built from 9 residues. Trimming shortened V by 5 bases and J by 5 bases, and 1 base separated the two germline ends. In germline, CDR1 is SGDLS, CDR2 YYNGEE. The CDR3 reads CASRETQYF. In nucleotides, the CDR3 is TGTGCCAGCAGGGAGACCCAGTACTTC. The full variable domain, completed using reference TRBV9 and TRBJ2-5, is DSGVTQTPKHLITATGQRVTLRCSPRSGDLSVYWYQQSLDQGLQFLIQYYNGEERAKGNILERFSAQQFPDLHSELNLSSLELGDSALYFCASRETQYFGPGTRLLVL.

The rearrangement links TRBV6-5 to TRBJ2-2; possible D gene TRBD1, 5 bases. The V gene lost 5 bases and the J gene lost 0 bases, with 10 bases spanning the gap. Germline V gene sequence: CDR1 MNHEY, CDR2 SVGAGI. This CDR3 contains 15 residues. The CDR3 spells CASSPDRTNTGELFF. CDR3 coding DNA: TGTGCCAGCAGTCCTGACAGAACGAACACCGGGGAGCTGTTTTTT.

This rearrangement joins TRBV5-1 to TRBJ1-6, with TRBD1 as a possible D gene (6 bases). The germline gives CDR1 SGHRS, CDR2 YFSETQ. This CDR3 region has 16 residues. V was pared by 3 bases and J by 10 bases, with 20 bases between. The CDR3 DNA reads TGCGCCAGCAGCTGGGGGCCCACAGGAACGAAGTCACCCCTCCACTTT. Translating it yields CASSWGPTGTKSPLHF.

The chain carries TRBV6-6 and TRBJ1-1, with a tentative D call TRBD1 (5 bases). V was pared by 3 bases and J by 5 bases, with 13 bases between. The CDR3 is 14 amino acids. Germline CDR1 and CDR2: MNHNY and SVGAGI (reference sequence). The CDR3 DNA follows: TGTGCCAGCAGTTATCCTCAGGGAGAAACTGAAGCTTTCTTT. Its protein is CASSYPQGETEAFF.

CDR3 sequence reads: CASGRTSTDTQYF. CDR3 nucleotide sequence: TGCGCCAGCGGACGGACTAGCACAGATACGCAGTATTTT. V and J are TRBV5-1 and TRBJ2-3, with D perhaps TRBD2 (5 bases). Germline values: CDR1 SGHRS, CDR2 YFSETQ. V shed 7 bases and J shed 0 bases, with 9 bases lying between them. The CDR3 totals 13 residues. Full variable domain (rest looked up from reference TRBV5-1 and TRBJ2-3): KAGVTQTPRYLIKTRGQQVTLSCSPISGHRSVSWYQQTPGQGLQFLFEYFSETQRNKGNFPGRFSGRQFSNSRSEMNVSTLELGDSALYLCASGRTSTDTQYFGPGTRLTVL.

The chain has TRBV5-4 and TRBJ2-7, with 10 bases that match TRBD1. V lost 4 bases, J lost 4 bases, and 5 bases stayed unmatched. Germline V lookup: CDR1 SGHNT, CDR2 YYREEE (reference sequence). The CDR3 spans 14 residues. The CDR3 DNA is TGTGCCAGCAGCCGGACAGGGGGGGGATACGAGCAGTACTTC. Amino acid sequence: CASSRTGGGYEQYF.

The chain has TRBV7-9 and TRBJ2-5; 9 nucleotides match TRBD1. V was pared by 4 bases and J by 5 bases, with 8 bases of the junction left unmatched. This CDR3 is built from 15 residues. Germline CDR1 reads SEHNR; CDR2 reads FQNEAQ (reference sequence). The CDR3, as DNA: TGTGCCAGCAGCTCGGCTACAGGGGGCGGGGAGACCCAGTACTTC. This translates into CASSSATGGGETQYF.

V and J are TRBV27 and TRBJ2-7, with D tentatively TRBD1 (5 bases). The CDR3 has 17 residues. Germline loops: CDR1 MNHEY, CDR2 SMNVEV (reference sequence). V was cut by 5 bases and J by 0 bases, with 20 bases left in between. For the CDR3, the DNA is TGTGCCAGCAGTCCAACGACAGCCCGAATGGGCTCCTACGAGCAGTACTTC. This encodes CASSPTTARMGSYEQYF.

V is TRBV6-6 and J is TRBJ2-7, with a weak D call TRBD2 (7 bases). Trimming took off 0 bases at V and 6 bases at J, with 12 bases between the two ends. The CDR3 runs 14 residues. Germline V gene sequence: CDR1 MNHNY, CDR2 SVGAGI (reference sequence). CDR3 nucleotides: TGTGCCAGCAGTTACTCGACGGGGGGCCCCGAGCAGTACTTC. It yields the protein CASSYSTGGPEQYF.

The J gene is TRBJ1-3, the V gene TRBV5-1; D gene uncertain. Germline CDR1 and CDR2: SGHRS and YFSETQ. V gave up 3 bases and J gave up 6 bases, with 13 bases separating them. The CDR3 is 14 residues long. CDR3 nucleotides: TGCGCCAGCAGCTCGGGAACCGTTGAAAACACCATATATTTT. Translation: CASSSGTVENTIYF.

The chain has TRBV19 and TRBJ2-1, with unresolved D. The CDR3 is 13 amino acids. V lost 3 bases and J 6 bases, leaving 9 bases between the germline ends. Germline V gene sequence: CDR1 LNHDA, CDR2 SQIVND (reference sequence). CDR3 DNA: TGTGCCAGTAGTATGCTAGGTTTCAATGAGCAGTTCTTC. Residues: CASSMLGFNEQFF.